The clone carrying this T cell receptor (beta chain) was detected many times. This specimen belongs to a study of early T cells in non-severe SARS-CoV-2 infection. Individual cDNA molecules each received unique molecular identifiers attached to them. MiXCR was run by TCRdb on the 5' RACE reads, yielding one entry per CDR3 protein. The data contain some 34,000 distinct CDR3 sequences, 4% to 5% of them seen just once; the ten biggest clones take up approximately 7.5%. The V end was cut by 6 bases, the J end by 0 bases, with 18 bases between. In germline, CDR1 is SEHNR, CDR2 FQNEAQ (reference sequence). This CDR3 has 17 amino acids.

The sequenced sample consisted of whole blood. The TCR comes from an adult who was a healthcare worker with PCR-confirmed SARS-CoV-2 infection or an uninfected control (not recorded which). The chain recombines TRBV7-9 with TRBJ2-1, with D possibly TRBD1 on 6 matching bases. The CDR3 DNA is TGTGCCAGCAGGACGAAGCTTGGACAGAGCTCCTACAATGAGCAGTTCTTC. Translated, it gives CASRTKLGQSSYNEQFF.